The 23 T cell receptor beta chains below were found in one sample sequenced in a study of CD4 T cells in relation to SARS-CoV-2 and coronaviruses. Clones were read by immunoSEQ multiplex PCR, and TCRdb kept only the in-frame ones, dropping some. The data show tens of thousands of clones, roughly 88% seen once. The sample comprised memory CD4+ T cells from PBMCs. The receptors stem from an adult with COVID-19.

This clone was observed a few times. CDR3 in amino acids: CASSQGLASGANVLTF. In nucleotides, the CDR3 is TGCGCCAGCAGCCAGGGACTAGCCTCCGGGGCCAACGTCCTGACTTTC. The rearrangement joins TRBV4-3 to TRBJ2-6; 9 nucleotides agree with TRBD2. This CDR3 is built from 16 residues. The V gene end was trimmed by 3 bases and the J gene end by 4 bases; junction bases not matched to a gene: 4. Germline V CDR1 and CDR2: LGHNA, YSLEER.

This chain joins TRBV11-2 and TRBJ1-2; no clear D. The CDR3 covers 14 residues. CDR1 SGHAT and CDR2 FQNNGV come from the germline V gene. Trimming stripped 5 bases from V and 0 bases from J, with 10 bases between. The CDR3 DNA sequence: TGTGCCAGCAGCCGCAATACCGCTAACTATGGCTACACCTTC. Its translation: CASSRNTANYGYTF.

This rearrangement joins TRBV2 to TRBJ2-7; 10 bases are a match to TRBD1. This CDR3 has 16 residues. Losses at the gene ends were 1 base for V and 3 bases for J; bases not matched to a gene: 6. Looked up from germline, CDR1 is SNHLY and CDR2 is FYNNEI. In nucleotides, the CDR3 is TGTGCCAGCAGTGAAGGGGGACAGGGGTGGTTCTACGAGCAGTACTTC. Translating it yields CASSEGGQGWFYEQYF.

V gene TRBV30 combines with J gene TRBJ2-1; D gene ambiguous. V was clipped by 3 bases and J by 7 bases, with 13 bases between them. The CDR3 loop spans 13 amino acids. Germline values: CDR1 GTSNPN, CDR2 SVGIG (reference sequence). The DNA for the CDR3 is TGTGCCTGGAGGGGATCTCAGTGGAATGAGCAGTTCTTC. Its protein product is CAWRGSQWNEQFF.

The gene calls are TRBV6-5 and TRBJ2-3, with 7 nucleotides matching TRBD2. This CDR3 region has 15 residues. Looked up from germline, CDR1 is MNHEY and CDR2 is SVGAGI. The V gene end was trimmed by 4 bases and the J gene end by 3 bases; junction bases not matched to a gene: 7. CDR3 bases: TGTGCCAGCAGTTCCTTGACTAGCATAACAGATACGCAGTATTTT. This sequence encodes CASSSLTSITDTQYF.

The chain recombines TRBV7-2 with TRBJ2-3, with D unresolved. CDR1 is SGHTA and CDR2 is FQGNSA in the germline V gene. The ends were cut back, 4 bases at V and 2 bases at J, with 13 bases in the middle. The CDR3 length is 15 residues. CDR3 sequence reads: CASSSYIPNTDTQYF. As DNA, the CDR3 is TGTGCCAGCAGCTCCTATATCCCCAACACAGATACGCAGTATTTT.

This chain connects TRBV18 to TRBJ2-7; 11 positions agree with TRBD2. CDR1 and CDR2 from the germline V gene are KGHSH and LQKENI. The V gene end was trimmed by 3 bases and the J gene end by 6 bases; junction bases not matched to a gene: 16. The length of the CDR3 is 18 residues. In DNA, the CDR3 is TGTGCCAGCTCACCTCGATGGACTAGCGGGTGGGAGCCGGGCGAGCAGTACTTC. Translated: CASSPRWTSGWEPGEQYF. The full variable domain, rest sourced from reference TRBV18 and TRBJ2-7, is NAGVMQNPRHLVRRRGQEARLRCSPMKGHSHVYWYRQLPEEGLKFMVYLQKENIIDESGMPKERFSAEFPKEGPSILRIQQVVRGDSAAYFCASSPRWTSGWEPGEQYFGPGTRLTVT.

The chain recombines TRBV15 with TRBJ2-5; 7 bases line up with TRBD1. The CDR3 is 16 residues long. Unmatched junction bases numbered 10, after V lost 1 base and J lost 5 bases. The germline gives CDR1 LNHNV, CDR2 YYDKDF (reference sequence). The CDR3 DNA follows: TGTGCCACCAGCAGAGGAGGGGGCCCAGCGAGTGAGACCCAGTACTTC. This translates into CATSRGGGPASETQYF.

The chain combines TRBV28 with TRBJ2-7; 7 bases match TRBD2. Trimming cost V 5 bases and J 4 bases; bases outside gene matches: 5. CDR3 length equals 13 residues. Germline V lookup: CDR1 MDHEN, CDR2 SYDVKM. In nucleotides, the CDR3 is TGTGCCAGCAGTCTAGATAGCGGGTACGAGCAGTACTTC. This encodes CASSLDSGYEQYF.

The chain recombines TRBV28 with TRBJ2-3; tentative D call: TRBD2 (5 bases). The CDR3 has 13 residues. With 4 bases removed from V and 3 bases from J, the gap between germline ends came to 8 bases. Germline CDR1 and CDR2: MDHEN and SYDVKM. CDR3 coding DNA: TGTGCCAGCAGTTCCCCGGGAACAGATACGCAGTATTTT. This gives the protein CASSSPGTDTQYF.

The chain joins TRBV3-1 (or the pseudogene TRBV3-2) to TRBJ2-1, with D perhaps matching TRBD2 (5 bases). The germline V and J ends were trimmed by 3 bases and 7 bases, with 13 bases remaining between them. Germline V gene lookup returns CDR1 LGHDT and CDR2 YNNKEL (reference sequence). The CDR3 contains 14 residues. The CDR3 bases are TGTGCCAGCAGCCATCTGGGGAGTAGGAATGAGCAGTTCTTC. Residues: CASSHLGSRNEQFF.

The chain is built from TRBV5-1 and TRBJ2-7, with 8 positions matching TRBD2. Germline CDR1 and CDR2: SGHRS and YFSETQ. The CDR3 sequence is 16 residues long. The J segment lost 4 bases and the V segment lost 4 bases, leaving 13 bases of the junction unmatched. CDR3 residues: CASSPKSTSGAYEQYF. DNA of the CDR3: TGCGCCAGCAGCCCAAAAAGTACTAGCGGAGCGTACGAGCAGTACTTC. The full variable domain, in which reference TRBV5-1 and TRBJ2-7 provide the parts outside the CDR3, is KAGVTQTPRYLIKTRGQQVTLSCSPISGHRSVSWYQQTPGQGLQFLFEYFSETQRNKGNFPGRFSGRQFSNSRSEMNVSTLELGDSALYLCASSPKSTSGAYEQYFGPGTRLTVT.

The chain joins TRBV2 to TRBJ1-1, with D tentatively TRBD1 (5 bases). V was cut by 5 bases and J by 1 base, with 8 bases left in between. This CDR3 contains 13 residues. Looked up from germline, CDR1 is SNHLY and CDR2 is FYNNEI. CDR3 in amino acids: CASSYTGNTEAFF. CDR3 in DNA: TGTGCCAGCAGTTATACAGGGAACACTGAAGCTTTCTTT.

The V and J genes are TRBV7-5 and TRBJ2-5; the table assigns TRBD2, which was not confirmed against the DNA. TRBV7-5 is flagged as a pseudogene. The CDR3 is made up of 19 amino acids. The CDR3 loop reads CARSLGGGPGVPLQETQYF. Written as DNA, the CDR3 is TGTGCCAGAAGCTTAGGGGGAGGCCCCGGTGTCCCCTTACAAGAGACCCAGTACTTC.

The chain couples TRBV27 to TRBJ2-6, with D perhaps matching TRBD1 (5 bases). This CDR3 has 16 residues. The V end was cut by 3 bases, the J end by 1 base, with 10 bases between. CDR1 MNHEY and CDR2 SMNVEV come from the germline V gene (reference sequence). Written as DNA, the CDR3 is TGTGCCAGCAGTTTTCCCAGGACATCTGGGGCCAACGTCCTGACTTTC. It codes for CASSFPRTSGANVLTF.

This chain links TRBV19 with TRBJ1-5, with D uncertain. Germline CDR1 reads LNHDA; CDR2 reads SQIVND (reference sequence). The CDR3 consists of 14 residues. Trimming took off 1 base at V and 7 bases at J, with 11 bases between the two ends. CDR3 sequence reads: CASSIAGSGQPQHF. The CDR3 bases are TGTGCCAGTAGTATAGCTGGGTCGGGGCAGCCCCAGCATTTT.

The chain links TRBV24-1 to TRBJ1-5; D gene uncertain. The V gene lost 5 bases and the J gene lost 2 bases, with 6 bases spanning the gap. The V gene's germline CDR1 is KGHDR and CDR2 SFDVKD. The CDR3 contains 13 residues. CDR3 region: CATSGGGNQPQHF. The DNA of the CDR3 is TGTGCCACCAGTGGAGGTGGCAATCAGCCCCAGCATTTT.

Here the CDR3 reads CAWSVSGGQNYGYTF. As DNA, the CDR3 is TGTGCCTGGAGTGTATCCGGCGGGCAGAACTATGGCTACACCTTC. The V gene is TRBV30, the J gene TRBJ1-2, with D hard to call. Trimming took off 0 bases at V and 2 bases at J, with 13 bases between the two ends. Germline values: CDR1 GTSNPN, CDR2 SVGIG (reference sequence). The CDR3 consists of 15 residues. Filled out from reference TRBV30 and TRBJ1-2, the complete variable domain reads SQTIHQWPATLVQPVGSPLSLECTVEGTSNPNLYWYRQAAGRGLQLLFYSVGIGQISSEVPQNLSASRPQDRQFILSSKKLLLSDSGFYLCAWSVSGGQNYGYTFGSGTRLTVV.

This rearrangement joins TRBV2 to TRBJ2-3; 8 bases are a match to TRBD2. CDR1 and CDR2 (germline): SNHLY, FYNNEI. After removal of 9 bases from V and 3 bases from J, the junction contained 11 bases not matched to a gene. The CDR3 loop spans 15 amino acids. Here the CDR3 DNA reads TGTGCCAGGCGGGGGACGGGAGGGCCTACAGATACGCAGTATTTT. Protein sequence: CARRGTGGPTDTQYF. Full variable domain (missing parts from reference TRBV2 and TRBJ2-3): EPEVTQTPSHQVTQMGQEVILRCVPISNHLYFYWYRQILGQKVEFLVSFYNNEISEKSEIFDDQFSVERPDGSNFTLKIRSTKLEDSAMYFCARRGTGGPTDTQYFGPGTRLTVL.

In DNA, the CDR3 is TGCGCCAGCAGCTTGAGCAGGGGACTAGCGGGAGAAGGCGAGACCCAGTACTTC. Its protein is CASSLSRGLAGEGETQYF. V gene TRBV5-1 combines with J gene TRBJ2-5; 14 bases map to TRBD2. There are 18 residues in the CDR3. CDR1 and CDR2 from the germline V gene are SGHRS and YFSETQ. V was pared by 1 base and J by 5 bases, with 10 bases of the junction left unmatched.

V gene TRBV2 combines with J gene TRBJ1-6; 9 bases agree with TRBD1. The CDR3 sequence is 15 residues long. CDR1 and CDR2 from the germline V gene are SNHLY and FYNNEI. Trimming removed 6 bases from V and 10 bases from J; junction bases left unmatched: 10. The CDR3 is CASRVDRGDGSPLHF. The CDR3 DNA follows: TGTGCCAGCAGGGTGGACAGGGGCGATGGATCACCCCTCCACTTT.

V is TRBV12-3 or TRBV12-4 and J is TRBJ1-6; D not resolved. CDR3 length: 12 residues. V gave up 7 bases and J gave up 9 bases, with 10 bases separating them. The CDR3 bases are TGTGCCAGCACCTCCGGGCCTTCACCCCTCCACTTT. It encodes CASTSGPSPLHF.

A single count supports this clone. The chain links TRBV3-1 (or the pseudogene TRBV3-2) to TRBJ2-7; 11 bases line up with TRBD1. J was trimmed by 4 bases and V by 4 bases; bases with no gene match: 9. In germline, CDR1 is LGHDT, CDR2 YNNKEL (reference sequence). CDR3 length equals 16 residues. The CDR3 here is CASSRKRDRGSYEQYF. For the CDR3, the DNA is TGTGCCAGCAGCCGCAAAAGGGACAGGGGGTCTTACGAGCAGTACTTC.